These 27 T cell receptor beta chains came from one sample sequenced in a study of blood T cell repertoires in COVID-19. Only in-frame clones appear in the TCRdb table, and some are missing; sequencing was by immunoSEQ multiplex PCR. The sample has roughly 60,000 clones; approximately 85% are singletons. The sequenced material came from peripheral blood. The source is a human donor in a cohort sampled during active COVID-19.

The chain uses TRBV9 and TRBJ1-4; no clear D. V lost 0 bases and J 0 bases, leaving 15 bases between the germline ends. In germline, CDR1 is SGDLS, CDR2 YYNGEE. The CDR3 is made up of 18 amino acids. The CDR3 loop reads CASSVDVGGYTTNEKLFF. The CDR3 DNA sequence: TGTGCCAGCAGCGTAGACGTCGGAGGATACACAACTAATGAAAAACTGTTTTTT.

The chain links TRBV5-1 to TRBJ2-1; 11 bases are a match to TRBD2. The V segment lost 6 bases and the J segment 1 base; nucleotides outside the gene matches: 3. The V gene's germline CDR1 is SGHRS and CDR2 YFSETQ. The CDR3 consists of 15 residues. The CDR3 DNA sequence: TGCGCCAGCACGTCTAGCGGGGGGTCCTACAATGAGCAGTTCTTC. Translation gives CASTSSGGSYNEQFF.

The J gene is TRBJ2-1, the V gene TRBV12-3 or TRBV12-4, with 7 bases identical to TRBD2. The CDR3 runs 13 residues. With 11 bases clipped from V and 5 bases from J, the junction kept 9 bases outside the gene matches. The CDR3: CAVRAAGDNEQFF. The DNA of the CDR3 is TGTGCCGTTAGGGCGGCGGGGGACAATGAGCAGTTCTTC.

This clone has only one observation. V usage is TRBV7-2 and J usage is TRBJ2-1; a weak D match, TRBD1 (6 bases). Trimming cost V 1 base and J 13 bases, with 11 bases left between them. This CDR3 region has 12 residues. From germline, CDR1 is SGHTA and CDR2 FQGNSA. DNA of the CDR3: TGTGCCAGCAGCTTAGTTCAGGGGCTCCAGTTCTTC. Amino acids: CASSLVQGLQFF.

The J gene is TRBJ2-5, the V gene TRBV5-4, with TRBD2 matching over 14 bases. The junction had 6 bases not matched to a gene; V was cut back by 3 bases and J by 5 bases. The germline V gene encodes CDR1 SGHNT and CDR2 YYREEE (reference sequence). The CDR3 consists of 16 residues. The CDR3 sequence: CASSSGTSGGEETQYF. CDR3 bases: TGTGCCAGCAGCTCCGGGACTAGCGGGGGTGAGGAGACCCAGTACTTC.

The chain links TRBV9 to TRBJ2-3; 8 bases match TRBD2. Germline loops: CDR1 SGDLS, CDR2 YYNGEE. With V trimmed by 3 bases and J by 1 base, 1 base remained unmatched. The CDR3 covers 14 residues. The CDR3 DNA sequence: TGTGCCAGCAGCGGGCGGGGGGGCACAGATACGCAGTATTTT. Its protein product is CASSGRGGTDTQYF.

The chain couples TRBV7-2 to TRBJ2-1; the match to TRBD1 covers 9 bases. The length of the CDR3 is 16 residues. Germline loops: CDR1 SGHTA, CDR2 FQGNSA. The junction had 13 bases not matched to a gene; V was cut back by 5 bases and J by 8 bases. The CDR3 DNA reads as TGTGCCAGCAGCCAAACCCCGGACAGGGGAGGAGATGAGCAGTTCTTC. This translates into CASSQTPDRGGDEQFF. The variable domain in full, completed from reference TRBV7-2 and TRBJ2-1, reads GAGVSQSPSNKVTEKGKDVELRCDPISGHTALYWYRQSLGQGLEFLIYFQGNSAPDKSGLPSDRFSAERTGGSVSTLTIQRTQQEDSAVYLCASSQTPDRGGDEQFFGPGTRLTVL.

The chain couples TRBV5-1 to TRBJ1-2; D is unclear. Germline V lookup: CDR1 SGHRS, CDR2 YFSETQ. V was trimmed by 2 bases and J by 8 bases, leaving 16 bases between them. The CDR3 is 14 residues long. The CDR3 region has the DNA TGCGCCAGCAGCTTATTAGATGACACAGCAGGCTACACCTTC. Encoded protein: CASSLLDDTAGYTF.

The rearrangement uses TRBV5-4 and TRBJ1-2, with TRBD1 matching over 8 bases. Germline assignment: CDR1 SGHNT and CDR2 YYREEE (reference sequence). The CDR3 spans 16 residues. V dropped 5 bases and J dropped 8; count of bases not matched to a gene: 17. For the CDR3, the DNA is TGTGCCAGCAGTAAAGACAGGGGCCTTGGTCGAGGGGGCTACACCTTC. Translated: CASSKDRGLGRGGYTF.

This clone showed up just a few times. DNA for the CDR3: TGTGCCAGTAACAGGGCAGCATCCAATGAGCAGTTCTTC. Translating it yields CASNRAASNEQFF. J is TRBJ2-1 and V is TRBV19; the D gene is possibly TRBD1 (6 bases). CDR1 and CDR2 from the germline V gene are LNHDA and SQIVND (reference sequence). V was clipped by 7 bases and J by 6 bases, with 13 bases between them. The CDR3 totals 13 residues.

This clone was counted once. The V call is TRBV2, the J call TRBJ1-2; D unresolved. Looked up from germline, CDR1 is SNHLY and CDR2 is FYNNEI. Trimming removed 4 bases from V and 4 bases from J, with 7 bases in between. This CDR3 spans 12 amino acids. The CDR3 DNA sequence: TGTGCCAGCAGTGTGGCAGGCTATGGCTACACCTTC. Translating it yields CASSVAGYGYTF.

The chain has TRBV19 and TRBJ2-1; D ambiguous. The CDR3 is made up of 14 amino acids. Trimming pared 3 bases from V and 2 bases from J, leaving 8 bases between. Germline CDR1 and CDR2: LNHDA and SQIVND (reference sequence). The CDR3 loop is CASSMRSTYNEQFF. DNA of the CDR3: TGTGCCAGTAGTATGAGGTCTACCTACAATGAGCAGTTCTTC.

This clone was recorded a few times. The chain links TRBV6-2 or TRBV6-3 to TRBJ2-1; no clear D. Between the trimmed V and J ends, which lost 3 bases and 8 bases, there was a span of 14 bases. The CDR3 extends over 14 amino acids. Germline V gene sequence: CDR1 MNHEY, CDR2 SVGEGT. CDR3 nucleotide sequence: TGTGCCAGCAGTTATTCAGGTCTTCGGTATGAGCAGTTCTTC. Translated, it gives CASSYSGLRYEQFF.

The chain links TRBV5-6 to TRBJ1-5, with a weak D call TRBD1 (6 bases). The V gene's germline CDR1 is SGHDT and CDR2 YYEEEE. This CDR3 has 14 residues. Trimming took off 1 base at V and 7 bases at J, with 12 bases between the two ends. CDR3 sequence: CASSLSRGGQPQHF. The CDR3, as DNA: TGTGCCAGCAGCTTGTCCAGGGGCGGCCAGCCCCAGCATTTT.

The chain is built from TRBV7-8 and TRBJ2-1; D may be TRBD2 (6 bases). The CDR3 loop spans 16 amino acids. Trimming left V 5 bases short and J 8 bases short, with 22 bases between. Germline V gene lookup returns CDR1 SGHVS and CDR2 FQNEAQ. DNA of the CDR3: TGTGCCAGCAGCACGCAGACTAGGATCGTCCCCGATGAGCAGTTCTTC. It specifies CASSTQTRIVPDEQFF.

This clone was counted a single time. J is TRBJ2-3 and V is TRBV15, with a weak D call TRBD1 (6 bases). Germline loops: CDR1 LNHNV, CDR2 YYDKDF (reference sequence). The CDR3 is made up of 13 amino acids. V was trimmed by 1 base and J by 14 bases, leaving 16 bases between them. CDR3: CATSRAGGLIPYF. CDR3 DNA: TGTGCCACCAGCAGAGCTGGGGGCCTTATCCCGTATTTT.

A few counts support this clone. V is TRBV5-1 and J is TRBJ2-3; 12 bases line up with TRBD1. Looked up from germline, CDR1 is SGHRS and CDR2 is YFSETQ. The V and J ends lost 1 base and 4 bases, in that order; junction bases with no gene match: 7. This CDR3 has 17 amino acids. Here the CDR3 reads CASSLMGQGAWADTQYF. The CDR3 DNA is TGCGCCAGCAGCTTGATGGGACAGGGGGCATGGGCAGATACGCAGTATTTT.

This clone occurred once. The V gene is TRBV5-1, the J gene TRBJ1-2; D is unresolved. The CDR3 totals 13 residues. Trimming took off 2 bases at V and 5 bases at J, with 10 bases between the two ends. Germline CDR1 is SGHRS and CDR2 is YFSETQ. This chain's CDR3 is CASSFDGEYGYTF. The CDR3 bases are TGCGCCAGCAGCTTCGATGGGGAGTATGGCTACACCTTC.

V is TRBV7-2 and J is TRBJ1-4, with TRBD1 matching over 9 bases. V shed 2 bases and J 10 bases; nucleotides not matched to a gene: 8. The CDR3 length is 15 residues. Germline V lookup: CDR1 SGHTA, CDR2 FQGNSA. CDR3 loop: CASSLRLTGGGKLFF. CDR3 sequence (DNA): TGTGCCAGCAGCTTACGTTTGACAGGGGGGGGAAAACTGTTTTTT.

V and J are TRBV29-1 and TRBJ1-5; no firm D call. CDR1 and CDR2 (germline): SQVTM, ANQGSEA. The CDR3 has 12 residues. V shed 4 bases and J shed 4 bases, with 8 bases lying between them. The CDR3 coding sequence is TGCAGCGTTGGCGGAGGGAATCAGCCCCAGCATTTT. This sequence encodes CSVGGGNQPQHF.

This clone was picked up one time. The rearrangement joins TRBV12-3 or TRBV12-4 to TRBJ1-4, with D uncertain. V lost 3 bases to trimming and J lost 7 bases, with 3 bases between them. The CDR3 length is 11 residues. The CDR3 DNA is TGTGCCAGCAGTTTCGGTGAAAAACTGTTTTTT. It encodes CASSFGEKLFF.

The V call is TRBV9, the J call TRBJ2-2, with 8 nucleotides matching TRBD1. The CDR3 length is 16 residues. Germline CDR1 is SGDLS and CDR2 is YYNGEE. V lost 2 bases, J lost 1 base, and 4 bases stayed unmatched. CDR3 sequence (DNA): TGTGCCAGCAGCGTCTCCGGGACAGGGAACACCGGGGAGCTGTTTTTT. Protein: CASSVSGTGNTGELFF. Supplemented by reference TRBV9 and TRBJ2-2, the full variable domain reads DSGVTQTPKHLITATGQRVTLRCSPRSGDLSVYWYQQSLDQGLQFLIQYYNGEERAKGNILERFSAQQFPDLHSELNLSSLELGDSALYFCASSVSGTGNTGELFFGEGSRLTVL.

V and J are TRBV4-3 and TRBJ2-5; TRBD1 aligns across 12 bases. V was clipped by 0 bases and J by 4 bases; unmatched bases: 6. The germline CDR1 and CDR2 sequences are LGHNA and YSLEER. The CDR3 length is 17 residues. CDR3 protein: CASSQDGGTGGGETQYF. CDR3 sequence (DNA): TGCGCCAGCAGCCAAGACGGGGGGACAGGGGGCGGAGAGACCCAGTACTTC.

This chain links TRBV9 with TRBJ2-5, with D possibly matching TRBD2 (6 bases). CDR3 size: 16 residues. Germline V CDR1 and CDR2: SGDLS, YYNGEE. V lost 0 bases to trimming and J lost 4 bases, with 16 bases between them. The CDR3 here is CASSVAPGPGGETQYF. DNA for the CDR3: TGTGCCAGCAGCGTAGCTCCAGGGCCCGGGGGAGAGACCCAGTACTTC.

V usage is TRBV5-4 and J usage is TRBJ2-3; the match to TRBD2 covers 12 bases. Trimming took 5 bases from V and 5 from J; bases not matched to a gene: 12. Per the germline V gene, CDR1 is SGHNT and CDR2 is YYREEE (reference sequence). The CDR3 sequence is 17 residues long. CDR3 protein: CASRPPSGGAARDTQYF. CDR3 bases: TGTGCCAGCAGACCCCCTAGCGGGGGGGCGGCTAGAGATACGCAGTATTTT.

The V gene is TRBV10-3, the J gene TRBJ1-1, with D tentatively TRBD1 (6 bases). CDR1 is ENHRY and CDR2 is SYGVKD in the germline V gene. The ends were cut back, 6 bases at V and 1 base at J, with 15 bases in the middle. The CDR3 contains 15 residues. CDR3 amino acids: CAIRNIGQTNTEAFF. CDR3 bases: TGTGCCATCAGGAATATCGGACAGACGAACACTGAAGCTTTCTTT.

This clone was detected only a few times. This chain joins TRBV5-5 and TRBJ2-7; D gene uncertain. V was shortened by 0 bases and J by 12 bases, with 13 bases between the two germline ends. The V gene's germline CDR1 is SGHKS and CDR2 YYEKEE (reference sequence). This CDR3 contains 12 residues. CDR3 DNA: TGTGCCAGCAGCTTGGACACCAAGATTTCGTACTTC. It yields the protein CASSLDTKISYF. The entire variable domain, with the rest obtained from reference TRBV5-5 and TRBJ2-7, is as follows: DAGVTQSPTHLIKTRGQQVTLRCSPISGHKSVSWYQQVLGQGPQFIFQYYEKEERGRGNFPDRFSARQFPNYSSELNVNALLLGDSALYLCASSLDTKISYFGPGTRLTVT.